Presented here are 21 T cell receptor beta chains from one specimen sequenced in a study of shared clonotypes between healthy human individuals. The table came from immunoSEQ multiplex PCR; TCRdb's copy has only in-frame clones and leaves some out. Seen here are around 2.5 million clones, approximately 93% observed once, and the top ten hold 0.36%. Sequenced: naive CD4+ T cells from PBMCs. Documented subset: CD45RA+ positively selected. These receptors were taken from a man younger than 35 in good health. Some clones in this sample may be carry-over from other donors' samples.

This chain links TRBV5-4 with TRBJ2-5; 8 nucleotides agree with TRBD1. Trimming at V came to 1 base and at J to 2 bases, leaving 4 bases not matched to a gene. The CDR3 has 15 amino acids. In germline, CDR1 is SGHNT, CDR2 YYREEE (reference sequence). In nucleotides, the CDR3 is TGTGCCAGCAGCTTGACAGGGGGTACGCAAGAGACCCAGTACTTC. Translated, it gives CASSLTGGTQETQYF.

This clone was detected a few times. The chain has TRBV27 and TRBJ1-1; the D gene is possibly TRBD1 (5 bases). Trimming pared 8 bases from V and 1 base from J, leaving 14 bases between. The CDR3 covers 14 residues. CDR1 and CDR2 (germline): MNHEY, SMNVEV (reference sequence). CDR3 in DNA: TGTGCCAGCGCCGGTGACAGACCGAACACTGAAGCTTTCTTT. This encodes CASAGDRPNTEAFF.

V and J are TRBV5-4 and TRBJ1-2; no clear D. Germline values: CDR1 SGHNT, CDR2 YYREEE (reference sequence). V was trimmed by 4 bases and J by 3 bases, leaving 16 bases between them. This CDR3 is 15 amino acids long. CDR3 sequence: CASSTGPQTHYGYTF. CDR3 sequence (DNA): TGTGCCAGCAGCACCGGGCCACAGACTCACTATGGCTACACCTTC.

The CDR3 sequence: CAWSDRDEKLFF. As DNA, the CDR3 is TGTGCCTGGAGTGACAGGGACGAAAAACTGTTTTTT. V is TRBV30 and J is TRBJ1-4, with a possible D match to TRBD1 (6 bases). Germline V gene sequence: CDR1 GTSNPN, CDR2 SVGIG (reference sequence). V shed 1 base and J shed 8 bases, with 8 bases lying between them. This CDR3 contains 12 residues.

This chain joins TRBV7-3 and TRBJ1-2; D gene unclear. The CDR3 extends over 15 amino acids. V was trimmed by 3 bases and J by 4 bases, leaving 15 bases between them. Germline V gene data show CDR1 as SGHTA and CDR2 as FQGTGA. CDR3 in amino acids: CASSFDRRGIYGYTF. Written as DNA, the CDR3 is TGTGCCAGCAGCTTCGATCGTCGAGGGATCTATGGCTACACCTTC. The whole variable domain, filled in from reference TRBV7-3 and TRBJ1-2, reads GAGVSQTPSNKVTEKGKYVELRCDPISGHTALYWYRQSLGQGPEFLIYFQGTGAADDSGLPNDRFFAVRPEGSVSTLKIQRTERGDSAVYLCASSFDRRGIYGYTFGSGTRLTVV.

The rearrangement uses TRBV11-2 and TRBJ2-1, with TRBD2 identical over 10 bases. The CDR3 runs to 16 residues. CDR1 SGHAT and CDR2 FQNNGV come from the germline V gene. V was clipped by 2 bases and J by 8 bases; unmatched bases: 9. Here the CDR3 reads CASSLQVLAGDYEQFF. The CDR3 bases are TGTGCCAGCAGCTTACAGGTCCTAGCGGGAGACTATGAGCAGTTCTTC.

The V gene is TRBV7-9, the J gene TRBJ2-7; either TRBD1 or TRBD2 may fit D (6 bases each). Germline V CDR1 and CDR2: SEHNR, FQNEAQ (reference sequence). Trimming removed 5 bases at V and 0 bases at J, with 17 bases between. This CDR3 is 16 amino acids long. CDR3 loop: CASSPKGGTPSYEQYF. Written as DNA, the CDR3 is TGTGCCAGCAGCCCCAAGGGGGGAACCCCCTCCTACGAGCAGTACTTC.

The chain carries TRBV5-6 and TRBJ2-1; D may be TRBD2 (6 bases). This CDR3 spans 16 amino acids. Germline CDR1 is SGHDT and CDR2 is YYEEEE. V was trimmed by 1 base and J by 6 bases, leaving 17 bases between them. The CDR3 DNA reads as TGTGCCAGCAGCTTGAACGGGGGACCCCCCTCCAATGAGCAGTTCTTC. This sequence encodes CASSLNGGPPSNEQFF.

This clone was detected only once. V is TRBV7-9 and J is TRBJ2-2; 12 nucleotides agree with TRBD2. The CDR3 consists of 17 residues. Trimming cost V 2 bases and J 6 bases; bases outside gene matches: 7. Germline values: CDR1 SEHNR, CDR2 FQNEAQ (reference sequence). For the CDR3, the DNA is TGTGCCAGCAGCTTAAGACTAGCGGGAGCGGGAGCCGGGGAGCTGTTTTTT. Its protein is CASSLRLAGAGAGELFF.

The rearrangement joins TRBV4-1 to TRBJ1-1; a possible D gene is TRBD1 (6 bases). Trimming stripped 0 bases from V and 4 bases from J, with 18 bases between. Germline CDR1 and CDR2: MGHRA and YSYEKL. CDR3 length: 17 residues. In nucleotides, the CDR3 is TGCGCCAGCAGCCAAGATGATTTTTTCCGGGGGGCCACTGAAGCTTTCTTT. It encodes CASSQDDFFRGATEAFF.

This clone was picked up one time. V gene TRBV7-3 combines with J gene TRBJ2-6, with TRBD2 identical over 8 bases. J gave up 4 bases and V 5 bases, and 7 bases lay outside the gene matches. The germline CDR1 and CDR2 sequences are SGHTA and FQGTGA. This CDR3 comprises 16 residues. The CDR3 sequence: CASSTPTSAGANVLTF. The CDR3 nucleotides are TGTGCCAGCAGCACACCGACTAGCGCCGGGGCCAACGTCCTGACTTTC.

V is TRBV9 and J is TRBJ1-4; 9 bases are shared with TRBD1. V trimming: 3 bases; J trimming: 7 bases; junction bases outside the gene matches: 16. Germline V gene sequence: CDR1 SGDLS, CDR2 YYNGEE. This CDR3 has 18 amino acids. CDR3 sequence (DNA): TGTGCCAGCAGCGCCCCTACAGGGGGCGCAGGTCTGGGTGAAAAACTGTTTTTT. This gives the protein CASSAPTGGAGLGEKLFF.

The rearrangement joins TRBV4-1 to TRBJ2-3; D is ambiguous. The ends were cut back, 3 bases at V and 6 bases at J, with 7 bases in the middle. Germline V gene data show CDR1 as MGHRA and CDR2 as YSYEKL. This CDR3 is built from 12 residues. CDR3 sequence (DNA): TGCGCCAGCAGCCAGGGTTTGGATACGCAGTATTTT. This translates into CASSQGLDTQYF.

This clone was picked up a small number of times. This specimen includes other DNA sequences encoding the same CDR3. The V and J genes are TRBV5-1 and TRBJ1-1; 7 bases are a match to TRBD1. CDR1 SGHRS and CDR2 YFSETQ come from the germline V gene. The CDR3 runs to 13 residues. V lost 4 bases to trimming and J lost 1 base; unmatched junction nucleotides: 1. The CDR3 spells CASSRDRNTEAFF. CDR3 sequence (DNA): TGCGCCAGCAGCCGGGACAGGAACACTGAAGCTTTCTTT.

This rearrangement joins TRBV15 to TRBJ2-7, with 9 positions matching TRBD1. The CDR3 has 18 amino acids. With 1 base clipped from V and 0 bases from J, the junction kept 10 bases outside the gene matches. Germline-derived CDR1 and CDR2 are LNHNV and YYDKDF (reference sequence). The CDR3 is CATSRGTGGPPTSYEQYF. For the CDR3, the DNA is TGTGCCACCAGCAGAGGAACAGGGGGCCCACCCACCTCCTACGAGCAGTACTTC.

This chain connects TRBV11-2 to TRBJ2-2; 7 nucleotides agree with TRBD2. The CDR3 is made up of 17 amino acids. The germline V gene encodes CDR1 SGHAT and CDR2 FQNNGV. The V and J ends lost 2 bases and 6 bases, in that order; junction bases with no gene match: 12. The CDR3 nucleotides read TGTGCCAGCAGCTTAAGCGCCAGCGGGGCAGGGCCCGGGGAGCTGTTTTTT. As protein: CASSLSASGAGPGELFF.

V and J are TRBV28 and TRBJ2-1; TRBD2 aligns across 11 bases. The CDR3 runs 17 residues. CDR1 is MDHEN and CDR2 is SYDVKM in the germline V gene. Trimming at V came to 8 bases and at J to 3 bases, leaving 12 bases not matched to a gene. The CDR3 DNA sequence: TGTGCCAGCGGTAGCCCGACTAGCGGGACTCTCTACAATGAGCAGTTCTTC. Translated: CASGSPTSGTLYNEQFF.

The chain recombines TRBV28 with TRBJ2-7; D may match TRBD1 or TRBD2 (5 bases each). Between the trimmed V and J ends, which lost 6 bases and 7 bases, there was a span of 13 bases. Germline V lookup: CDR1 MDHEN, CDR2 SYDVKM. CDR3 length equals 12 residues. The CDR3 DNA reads TGTGCCAGCAGCCGAGGGACCGGTGAGCAGTACTTC. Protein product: CASSRGTGEQYF.

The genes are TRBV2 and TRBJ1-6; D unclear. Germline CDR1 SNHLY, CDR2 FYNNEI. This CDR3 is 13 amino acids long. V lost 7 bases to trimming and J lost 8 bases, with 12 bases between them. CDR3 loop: CASTTIRDSPLHF. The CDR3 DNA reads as TGTGCCAGCACAACAATCCGGGATTCACCCCTCCACTTT.

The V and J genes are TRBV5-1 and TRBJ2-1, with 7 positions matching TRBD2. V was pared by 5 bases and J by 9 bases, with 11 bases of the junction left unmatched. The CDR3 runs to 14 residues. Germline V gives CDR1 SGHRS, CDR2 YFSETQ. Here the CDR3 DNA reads TGCGCCAGCAGGCCCGAGCGGGAAGAGGGTGAGCAGTTCTTC. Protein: CASRPEREEGEQFF. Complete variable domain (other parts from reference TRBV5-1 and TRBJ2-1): KAGVTQTPRYLIKTRGQQVTLSCSPISGHRSVSWYQQTPGQGLQFLFEYFSETQRNKGNFPGRFSGRQFSNSRSEMNVSTLELGDSALYLCASRPEREEGEQFFGPGTRLTVL.

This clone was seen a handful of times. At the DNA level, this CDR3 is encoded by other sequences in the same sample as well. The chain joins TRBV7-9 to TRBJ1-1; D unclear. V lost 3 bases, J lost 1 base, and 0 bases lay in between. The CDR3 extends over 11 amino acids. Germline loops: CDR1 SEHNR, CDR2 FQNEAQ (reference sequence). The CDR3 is CASSLNTEAFF. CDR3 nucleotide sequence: TGTGCCAGCAGCTTGAACACTGAAGCTTTCTTT.